The 29 T cell receptor beta chains listed next were all sequenced from one sample in a study of spatial heterogeneity in lung cancer. General study results and limits: The study found that expanded intratumoral alpha and beta TCR counts tracked tumor mutation counts.

MiXCR was run by TCRdb on the 5' RACE reads, yielding one entry per CDR3 protein. The sample has fewer than 20,000 distinct CDR3 sequences; about 6.1% are singletons. Time point denoted: sample taken at primary tumor resection. No antigen has been identified for these receptors. Sequencing used lung tumor tissue, obtained at surgery. The receptors come from a female donor with early-stage non-small cell lung cancer.

This clonotype was detected many times. A library made for alpha chains picked up this beta chain off target, so its size means little. The chain uses TRBV12-3 or TRBV12-4 and TRBJ2-7; weak D call: TRBD1 (5 bases). The CDR3 is 14 residues long. V lost 6 bases and J lost 4, with 16 bases in between. The CDR3 protein is CASSSTGGLYEQYF. The DNA for the CDR3 is TGTGCCAGCAGCTCAACAGGCGGCTTGTACGAGCAGTACTTC.

This clonotype appeared a few times. The library was prepared for alpha chains; this beta chain is a stray read, so its frequency means little. CDR3 amino acids: CASSSDSATNEKLFF. CDR3 nucleotides: TGTGCCAGTAGCTCAGATTCGGCAACTAATGAAAAACTGTTTTTT. This chain joins TRBV19 and TRBJ1-4; D not resolved. The CDR3 runs to 15 residues. Trimming cost V 6 bases and J 0 bases, with 11 bases left between them. The germline V gene has CDR1 LNHDA and CDR2 SQIVND (reference sequence).

A word on this clonotype: Sequence at one end of the junction differs from germline and may be a read error. This beta chain is a stray sequence in a library constructed for alpha chains; its clone size is not meaningful. In DNA form, the CDR3 reads TGTGCCAGCAGGGAGGACAGGGGAGCCCAATCACCCCTCCGCTTT. As protein: CASREDRGAQSPLRF. V gene TRBV2 combines with J gene TRBJ1-6; TRBD1 matches at 9 bases. There are 15 residues in the CDR3. Germline V CDR1 and CDR2: SNHLY, FYNNEI.

This clonotype was seen ten or more times. A library made for alpha chains picked up this beta chain off target, so its size means little. The chain is built from TRBV7-9 and TRBJ2-1; 10 bases line up with TRBD2. The germline CDR1 and CDR2 sequences are SEHNR and FQNEAQ (reference sequence). V was pared by 1 base and J by 4 bases, with 22 bases of the junction left unmatched. The CDR3 extends over 22 amino acids. The CDR3 bases are TGTGCCAGCAGCTTAGGTCCCTCGGAGCAAAGCAAGCGGGAGGGGAGGTACAATGAGCAGTTCTTC. Its translation is CASSLGPSEQSKREGRYNEQFF. Based on the CDR3 plus reference TRBV7-9 and TRBJ2-1, the full variable domain is DTGVSQNPRHKITKRGQNVTFRCDPISEHNRLYWYRQTLGQGPEFLTYFQNEAQLEKSRLLSDRFSAERPKGSFSTLEIQRTEQGDSAMYLCASSLGPSEQSKREGRYNEQFFGPGTRLTVL.

This clonotype was detected many times. Since it is a stray read in a library aimed at alpha chains, this beta chain has a size that is not meaningful. V usage is TRBV5-1 and J usage is TRBJ2-6, with TRBD1 matching over 8 bases. Germline-derived CDR1 and CDR2 are SGHRS and YFSETQ. The CDR3 extends over 18 amino acids. J was trimmed by 0 bases and V by 3 bases; bases with no gene match: 8. Here the CDR3 DNA reads TGCGCCAGCAGCTACACCGGGACAGGCTTCTCTGGGGCCAACGTCCTGACTTTC. Translated, it gives CASSYTGTGFSGANVLTF. Full variable domain (missing parts from reference TRBV5-1 and TRBJ2-6): KAGVTQTPRYLIKTRGQQVTLSCSPISGHRSVSWYQQTPGQGLQFLFEYFSETQRNKGNFPGRFSGRQFSNSRSEMNVSTLELGDSALYLCASSYTGTGFSGANVLTFGAGSRLTVL.

This clonotype was detected many times. This beta chain slipped into a library made for alpha chains as a stray read, so its size is not meaningful. The chain couples TRBV29-1 to TRBJ2-1; 7 bases fit TRBD2. This CDR3 comprises 16 residues. Germline V gives CDR1 SQVTM, CDR2 ANQGSEA. V lost 2 bases and J lost 4; bases outside the gene matches: 11. The CDR3 nucleotides read TGCAGCGTTGAATTCTTCTCTAGCGGACTTTACAATGAGCAGTTCTTC. It translates to CSVEFFSSGLYNEQFF.

This clonotype has more than one count but fewer than ten. The library was designed around alpha chains, so this beta chain is a stray read whose abundance carries little weight. The chain has TRBV18 and TRBJ2-5, with no clear D. Trimming pared 0 bases from V and 2 bases from J, leaving 7 bases between. This CDR3 is 14 amino acids long. The germline V gene has CDR1 KGHSH and CDR2 LQKENI. DNA of the CDR3: TGTGCCAGCTCACCACCGACCAGACAAGAGACCCAGTACTTC. Translating gives CASSPPTRQETQYF.

By share, this clonotype ranks as medium-sized. Since it is a stray read in a library aimed at alpha chains, this beta chain has a size that is not meaningful. The CDR3 region is CASTPGQGIHEQFF. The CDR3 region has the DNA TGTGCCAGCACTCCGGGACAGGGTATCCATGAGCAGTTCTTC. This chain uses TRBV9 with TRBJ2-1; 9 bases are a match to TRBD1. The CDR3 is made up of 14 amino acids. V lost 6 bases, J lost 8 bases, and 9 bases stayed unmatched. Germline V gives CDR1 SGDLS, CDR2 YYNGEE.

The sample holds many counts of this clonotype. This beta chain is an off-target read within a library intended for alpha chains, so its frequency means little. The genes are TRBV20-1 and TRBJ2-1, with D tentatively TRBD2 (6 bases). This CDR3 is 16 amino acids long. Germline-derived CDR1 and CDR2 are DFQATT and SNEGSKA (reference sequence). Trimming stripped 3 bases from V and 2 bases from J, with 17 bases between. CDR3 amino acids: CSASVRENTPYNEQFF. In DNA form, the CDR3 reads TGCAGTGCTAGTGTGCGGGAAAACACCCCCTACAATGAGCAGTTCTTC.

Turning to this clonotype: Within a library made for alpha chains, this beta chain is off target, and its count is uninformative. The chain is built from TRBV10-3 and TRBJ2-1; D is perhaps TRBD2 (5 bases). The CDR3 has 14 residues. Germline CDR1 ENHRY, CDR2 SYGVKD. V was cut by 4 bases and J by 2 bases, with 9 bases left in between. The CDR3 region has the DNA TGTGCCATCAGTGTACTAGAGCCCTACAATGAGCAGTTCTTC. This gives the protein CAISVLEPYNEQFF.

This clonotype appeared many times. This beta chain is off target for a library built for alpha chains, so its abundance means little. The chain has TRBV6-6 and TRBJ2-7; D is perhaps TRBD1 (6 bases). The CDR3 is 12 residues long. V dropped 7 bases and J dropped 4 bases, with 11 bases sitting between them. From germline, CDR1 is MNHNY and CDR2 SVGAGI (reference sequence). The CDR3 DNA follows: TGTGCCAGCACGGGACAATTTTACGAGCAGTACTTC. This encodes CASTGQFYEQYF.

The table lists this clonotype with a count of one. A read error may account for a junction end that differs from germline. In a library made to pick up alpha chains, this beta chain is a stray read with a size that means little. J is TRBJ2-2 and V is TRBV7-9, with TRBD2 identical over 7 bases. The CDR3 contains 14 residues. The germline V gene has CDR1 SEHNR and CDR2 FQNEAQ (reference sequence). The CDR3 DNA is TGTGCCGGTGAGGTGGGAGGGCCCACCGGGGACCTGTTTTTT. Protein product: CAGEVGGPTGDLFF.

This clonotype was counted many times. This beta chain is off target for a library built for alpha chains, so its abundance means little. This CDR3 is CSARVGGRDGYTF. The DNA for the CDR3 is TGCAGTGCTAGAGTTGGGGGGAGGGATGGCTACACCTTC. The chain couples TRBV20-1 to TRBJ1-2, with D perhaps matching TRBD1 (5 bases). The V end was cut by 1 base, the J end by 6 bases, with 12 bases between. CDR3 length: 13 residues. Germline lookup yields CDR1 DFQATT and CDR2 SNEGSKA (reference sequence).

This clonotype was detected a few times. The size of this beta chain means little, since it is a stray read in a library made for alpha chains. As DNA, the CDR3 is TGTGCCAGCAGTCTCTCGGGGCGAGGGAGCACCGGGGAGCTGTTTTTT. Residues: CASSLSGRGSTGELFF. J is TRBJ2-2 and V is TRBV12-3 or TRBV12-4, with D possibly being TRBD1 or TRBD2 (5 bases each). V was cut by 5 bases and J by 4 bases, with 17 bases left in between. The CDR3 consists of 16 residues.

This clonotype came up many times. This beta chain came through as a stray read in a library set up for alpha chains, and its size says little. This chain joins TRBV7-9 and TRBJ1-1; D is undetermined. Looked up from germline, CDR1 is SEHNR and CDR2 is FQNEAQ (reference sequence). V lost 3 bases and J lost 3, with 8 bases in between. CDR3 length: 13 amino acids. DNA of the CDR3: TGTGCCAGCAGCTTCCCGGGATACACTGAAGCTTTCTTT. Translating it yields CASSFPGYTEAFF.

Note on this clonotype: A library made for alpha chains picked up this beta chain off target, so its size means little. This chain connects TRBV29-1 to TRBJ2-7, with 7 bases fitting TRBD1. The ends lost 0 bases at V and 2 bases at J; junction bases unmatched: 7. Germline CDR1 SQVTM, CDR2 ANQGSEA. The CDR3 covers 15 residues. The CDR3 nucleotides are TGCAGCGTTGAAGATTGGGGGCAGGGGGCCTACGAGCAGTACTTC. It translates to CSVEDWGQGAYEQYF.

The table lists this clonotype with many counts. A library made for alpha chains picked up this beta chain off target, so its size means little. The rearrangement joins TRBV12-3 or TRBV12-4 to TRBJ2-2; D is uncertain. With 3 bases removed from V and 4 bases from J, the gap between germline ends came to 6 bases. The CDR3 sequence is 13 residues long. CDR3 in DNA: TGTGCCAGCAGTTTTCACAGCACCGGGGAGCTGTTTTTT. It specifies CASSFHSTGELFF.

This clonotype was picked up many times. Since the library was made to target alpha chains, this beta chain is a stray read and its abundance is not meaningful. This chain joins TRBV7-9 and TRBJ2-1, with TRBD2 as a possible D gene (5 bases). V shed 1 base and J shed 7 bases, with 11 bases lying between them. Germline V gene data show CDR1 as SEHNR and CDR2 as FQNEAQ (reference sequence). The CDR3 is 14 residues long. CDR3 loop: CASSLGGLANEQFF. In nucleotides, the CDR3 is TGTGCCAGCAGCTTAGGAGGGCTAGCTAATGAGCAGTTCTTC. The variable domain in full, with the rest retrieved from reference TRBV7-9 and TRBJ2-1, is DTGVSQNPRHKITKRGQNVTFRCDPISEHNRLYWYRQTLGQGPEFLTYFQNEAQLEKSRLLSDRFSAERPKGSFSTLEIQRTEQGDSAMYLCASSLGGLANEQFFGPGTRLTVL.

At least ten counts were recorded for this clonotype. Being off target in a library aimed at alpha chains, this beta chain has a size of little meaning. The chain recombines TRBV21-1 with TRBJ1-6; TRBD1 is taken as the D call from the table, unchecked against the DNA. TRBV21-1 is a listed pseudogene. CDR3 length: 20 residues. The CDR3 region is CASSKENGQGTQNRSSPLHF. DNA for the CDR3: TGTGCCAGCAGCAAAGAAAATGGGCAGGGGACACAGAACCGAAGTTCACCCCTCCACTTT.

Many counts were recorded for this clonotype. This beta chain is a stray sequence in a library constructed for alpha chains; its clone size is not meaningful. This chain connects TRBV7-9 to TRBJ1-1; 8 bases agree with TRBD1. After removal of 2 bases from V and 4 bases from J, the junction contained 6 bases not matched to a gene. This CDR3 is 15 amino acids long. Germline values: CDR1 SEHNR, CDR2 FQNEAQ (reference sequence). The CDR3 sequence: CASSLNTRGPTEAFF. DNA of the CDR3: TGTGCCAGCAGCTTAAATACCAGGGGGCCCACTGAAGCTTTCTTT. The variable domain in full, with the rest retrieved from reference TRBV7-9 and TRBJ1-1, is DTGVSQNPRHKITKRGQNVTFRCDPISEHNRLYWYRQTLGQGPEFLTYFQNEAQLEKSRLLSDRFSAERPKGSFSTLEIQRTEQGDSAMYLCASSLNTRGPTEAFFGQGTRLTVV.

By sample fraction, this clonotype is medium-sized. This beta chain is off target for a library built for alpha chains, so its abundance means little. The genes are TRBV3-1 and TRBJ2-3, with D unclear. With 4 bases removed from V and 0 bases from J, the gap between germline ends came to 11 bases. The CDR3 has 15 amino acids. The germline V gene has CDR1 LGHDT and CDR2 YNNKEL (reference sequence). CDR3 loop: CASSLSIASTDTQYF. CDR3 nucleotides: TGTGCCAGCAGCCTCAGCATCGCTAGCACAGATACGCAGTATTTT.

This clonotype was seen ten or more times. This beta chain is off target for a library built for alpha chains, so its abundance means little. This chain connects TRBV12-3 or TRBV12-4 to TRBJ1-2; weak D call: TRBD1 (6 bases). V lost 7 bases and J lost 0, with 12 bases in between. This CDR3 region has 14 residues. For the CDR3, the DNA is TGTGCCAGCAACAAAAGGGGGGCTAACTATGGCTACACCTTC. Its translation is CASNKRGANYGYTF.

This clonotype was counted between two and nine times. This beta chain is an unintended read in a library built for alpha chains; its size means little. The genes are TRBV20-1 and TRBJ1-2; 10 positions agree with TRBD1. This CDR3 spans 13 amino acids. The trim removed 3 bases at V and 8 bases at J, leaving 6 bases unmatched. Germline CDR1 and CDR2: DFQATT and SNEGSKA (reference sequence). The chain's CDR3 is CSASKGQGIGYTF. The DNA for the CDR3 is TGCAGTGCTAGTAAGGGACAGGGGATCGGCTACACCTTC.

The table lists this clonotype with many counts. A library prepared for alpha chains yielded this beta chain as an off-target read; its size is of little meaning. The J gene is TRBJ2-7, the V gene TRBV7-2, with D unclear. Trimming stripped 5 bases from V and 5 bases from J, with 13 bases between. The CDR3 contains 13 residues. The germline CDR1 and CDR2 sequences are SGHTA and FQGNSA. This CDR3 reads CASSPTPNDEQYF. Here the CDR3 DNA reads TGTGCCAGCAGCCCTACCCCGAATGACGAGCAGTACTTC.

This clonotype has at least ten counts. This beta chain appears as a stray read in a library generated for alpha chains; its size is not informative. The V gene is TRBV6-5, the J gene TRBJ2-2; TRBD2 aligns across 11 bases. The J segment lost 2 bases and the V segment lost 6 bases, leaving 11 bases of the junction unmatched. In germline, CDR1 is MNHEY, CDR2 SVGAGI. The CDR3 runs 18 residues. The CDR3 spells CASRPSSGRRRNTGELFF. For the CDR3, the DNA is TGTGCCAGCAGACCCTCTAGCGGGAGGAGAAGAAACACCGGGGAGCTGTTTTTT.

This clonotype was seen repeatedly, ten times or more. Little can be read into the size of this beta chain, an off-target read in a library designed for alpha chains. This sequence joins TRBV5-4 and TRBJ2-5, with 11 bases fitting TRBD1. Unmatched junction bases numbered 7, after V lost 2 bases and J lost 4 bases. The CDR3 loop spans 16 amino acids. In germline, CDR1 is SGHNT, CDR2 YYREEE (reference sequence). The CDR3 DNA is TGTGCCAGCAGCTTTGGAGGGACAGGGGGATTAGAGACCCAGTACTTC. Its translation is CASSFGGTGGLETQYF. Variable domain in full (rest from reference TRBV5-4 and TRBJ2-5): ETGVTQSPTHLIKTRGQQVTLRCSSQSGHNTVSWYQQALGQGPQFIFQYYREEENGRGNFPPRFSGLQFPNYSSELNVNALELDDSALYLCASSFGGTGGLETQYFGPGTRLLVL.

This clonotype was recorded many times. With the library built for alpha chains, this beta chain is off target and its frequency is not meaningful. The rearrangement joins TRBV5-1 to TRBJ2-7; 9 bases are shared with TRBD2. This CDR3 is 15 amino acids long. Trimming took 5 bases from V and 4 from J; bases not matched to a gene: 10. CDR1 and CDR2 (germline): SGHRS, YFSETQ. CDR3 in DNA: TGCGCCAGCAGGGTGACTGCTAGCGGGGTATACGAGCAGTACTTC. This gives the protein CASRVTASGVYEQYF.

This clonotype was seen many times. For a library built for alpha chains, this beta chain is a stray read; little rests on its size. The chain links TRBV9 to TRBJ2-5; possibly TRBD1 or TRBD2 for D (6 bases each). Trimming shortened V by 3 bases and J by 5 bases, and 17 bases separated the two germline ends. The CDR3 length is 15 residues. The germline gives CDR1 SGDLS, CDR2 YYNGEE. The CDR3 here is CASSASGDLGETQYF. Written as DNA, the CDR3 is TGTGCCAGCAGCGCTTCAGGGGACTTGGGGGAGACCCAGTACTTC.

This clonotype was recorded many times. The library was prepared for alpha chains; this beta chain is a stray read, so its frequency means little. The chain couples TRBV5-1 to TRBJ2-3; the D gene could be TRBD1 or TRBD2 (6 bases each). The CDR3 extends over 14 amino acids. Trimming took off 2 bases at V and 5 bases at J, with 12 bases between the two ends. The V gene's germline CDR1 is SGHRS and CDR2 YFSETQ. CDR3 sequence reads: CASSFPGARDTQYF. DNA for the CDR3: TGCGCCAGCAGCTTTCCGGGGGCGAGAGATACGCAGTATTTT.